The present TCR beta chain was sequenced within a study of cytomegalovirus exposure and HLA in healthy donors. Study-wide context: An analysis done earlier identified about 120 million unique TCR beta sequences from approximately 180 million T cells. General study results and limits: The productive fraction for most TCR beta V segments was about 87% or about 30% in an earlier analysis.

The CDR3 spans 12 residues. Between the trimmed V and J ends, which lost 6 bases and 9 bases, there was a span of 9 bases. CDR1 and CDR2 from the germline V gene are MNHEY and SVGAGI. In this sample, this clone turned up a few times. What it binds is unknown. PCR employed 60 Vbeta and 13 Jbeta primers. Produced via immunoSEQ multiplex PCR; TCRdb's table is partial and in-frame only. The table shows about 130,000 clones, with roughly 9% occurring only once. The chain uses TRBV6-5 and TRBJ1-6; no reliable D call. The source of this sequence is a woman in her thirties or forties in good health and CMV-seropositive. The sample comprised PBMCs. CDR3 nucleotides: TGTGCCAGCAGCCCGAATAGTTCACCCCTCCACTTT. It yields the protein CASSPNSSPLHF.